The 14 T cell receptor beta chains listed next were all sequenced from one sample in a study of blood T cell repertoires in COVID-19. This table comes from immunoSEQ multiplex PCR, and its TCRdb copy is limited to in-frame clones, with some not included. The data show approximately 470,000 clones, 80% to 90% seen once. Sequences were obtained from peripheral blood. Source of these receptors: a human donor in a cohort sampled during active COVID-19.

The chain recombines TRBV27 with TRBJ2-7; TRBD1 is a possible D gene (5 bases). V was clipped by 3 bases and J by 0 bases, with 9 bases between them. Germline V gene lookup returns CDR1 MNHEY and CDR2 SMNVEV (reference sequence). CDR3 length: 14 amino acids. The CDR3 sequence is CASSFRGSSYEQYF. CDR3 nucleotide sequence: TGTGCCAGCAGTTTTAGGGGAAGCTCCTACGAGCAGTACTTC.

This clone has more than one count but fewer than ten. The J gene is TRBJ2-3, the V gene TRBV18; 13 bases agree with TRBD2. Germline V gene data show CDR1 as KGHSH and CDR2 as LQKENI. Losses at the gene ends were 6 bases for V and 3 bases for J; bases not matched to a gene: 3. The CDR3 extends over 15 amino acids. The CDR3, as DNA: TGTGCCAGCTCCGGGGGACTAGCGGGGACAGATACGCAGTATTTT. As protein: CASSGGLAGTDTQYF.

V is TRBV7-9 and J is TRBJ2-7; TRBD2 agrees at 9 bases. This CDR3 comprises 13 residues. CDR1 and CDR2 (germline): SEHNR, FQNEAQ (reference sequence). The V segment lost 5 bases and the J segment 3 bases; nucleotides outside the gene matches: 2. CDR3 protein: CASSQAGGYEQYF. CDR3 bases: TGTGCCAGCAGCCAAGCGGGAGGCTACGAGCAGTACTTC.

The chain links TRBV19 to TRBJ1-5; D remains unclear. The V gene lost 4 bases and the J gene lost 2 bases, with 9 bases spanning the gap. Germline V gives CDR1 LNHDA, CDR2 SQIVND (reference sequence). This CDR3 spans 14 amino acids. CDR3 sequence (DNA): TGTGCCAGTAGTACCTCTGAGGGCAATCAGCCCCAGCATTTT. Protein: CASSTSEGNQPQHF.

This rearrangement joins TRBV28 to TRBJ2-5; 13 bases agree with TRBD2. Germline V gene data show CDR1 as MDHEN and CDR2 as SYDVKM. J was trimmed by 2 bases and V by 4 bases; bases with no gene match: 4. This CDR3 spans 16 amino acids. CDR3: CASSSGTSGNQETQYF. CDR3 in DNA: TGTGCCAGCAGTTCCGGGACTAGCGGGAATCAAGAGACCCAGTACTTC.

This clone was detected only a few times. The V gene is TRBV14, the J gene TRBJ2-7, with TRBD1 matching 11 bases. This CDR3 comprises 16 residues. The V gene end was trimmed by 3 bases and the J gene end by 6 bases; junction bases not matched to a gene: 10. Germline values: CDR1 SGHDN, CDR2 FVKESK. CDR3 in amino acids: CASSHGRTGGISEQYF. CDR3 sequence (DNA): TGTGCCAGCAGCCACGGAAGGACAGGGGGCATATCCGAGCAGTACTTC.

The count of this clone is one. The chain recombines TRBV24-1 with TRBJ2-7; a possible D gene is TRBD1 (6 bases). Trimming cost V 4 bases and J 2 bases, with 11 bases left between them. This CDR3 is built from 14 residues. Germline CDR1 reads KGHDR; CDR2 reads SFDVKD. The CDR3 reads CATSDPDRAYEQYF. CDR3 sequence (DNA): TGTGCCACCAGTGACCCGGACAGAGCCTACGAGCAGTACTTC.

V gene TRBV28 combines with J gene TRBJ2-7; 14 nucleotides align to TRBD2. V lost 7 bases, J lost 2 bases, and 4 bases stayed unmatched. This CDR3 contains 15 residues. Germline V CDR1 and CDR2: MDHEN, SYDVKM. The CDR3 is CASTGTSGSPYEQYF. DNA for the CDR3: TGTGCCAGCACCGGGACTAGCGGGAGCCCCTACGAGCAGTACTTC.

The V gene is TRBV5-4, the J gene TRBJ2-1; 9 nucleotides agree with TRBD2. V dropped 4 bases and J dropped 4; count of bases not matched to a gene: 9. In germline, CDR1 is SGHNT, CDR2 YYREEE (reference sequence). CDR3 size: 16 residues. The CDR3 DNA sequence: TGTGCCAGCAGCCCTGGGGTAGCGGGAGAATACAATGAGCAGTTCTTC. Encoded protein: CASSPGVAGEYNEQFF.

The chain uses TRBV11-2 and TRBJ2-7, with TRBD2 as a possible D gene (5 bases). CDR3 length: 14 residues. Germline V gene lookup returns CDR1 SGHAT and CDR2 FQNNGV. V was pared by 1 base and J by 8 bases, with 15 bases between. In DNA form, the CDR3 reads TGTGCCAGCAGCTTAGGGTTTCAGACTAACAAGCAGTACTTC. This gives the protein CASSLGFQTNKQYF.

The J gene is TRBJ1-2, the V gene TRBV5-5; possible D gene TRBD1, 5 bases. Per the germline V gene, CDR1 is SGHKS and CDR2 is YYEKEE (reference sequence). There are 15 residues in the CDR3. Trimming took off 1 base at V and 7 bases at J, with 17 bases between the two ends. For the CDR3, the DNA is TGTGCCAGCAGCTTGTTACAGGCCCCAAATAGTGGCTACACCTTC. Amino acid sequence: CASSLLQAPNSGYTF.

CDR3 loop: CASSLALHEDTDTQYF. CDR3 coding DNA: TGCGCCAGCAGCTTGGCCTTACACGAAGACACAGATACGCAGTATTTT. V is TRBV5-1 and J is TRBJ2-3; D call uncertain. Between the trimmed V and J ends, which lost 0 bases and 2 bases, there was a span of 13 bases. The CDR3 runs 16 residues. CDR1 is SGHRS and CDR2 is YFSETQ in the germline V gene.

This sequence joins TRBV5-4 and TRBJ2-1; the D gene is possibly TRBD2 (5 bases). CDR1 and CDR2 (germline): SGHNT, YYREEE (reference sequence). V shed 4 bases and J shed 0 bases, with 14 bases lying between them. The length of the CDR3 is 16 residues. The CDR3 DNA is TGTGCCAGCAGCCCTGGAGGAGCGATCTCCTACAATGAGCAGTTCTTC. Its translation is CASSPGGAISYNEQFF. The variable domain in full, completed from reference TRBV5-4 and TRBJ2-1, reads ETGVTQSPTHLIKTRGQQVTLRCSSQSGHNTVSWYQQALGQGPQFIFQYYREEENGRGNFPPRFSGLQFPNYSSELNVNALELDDSALYLCASSPGGAISYNEQFFGPGTRLTVL.

As for this clone: This may come from a read error, since a much larger clone is one base off. The chain carries TRBV4-3 and TRBJ1-2, with 11 positions matching TRBD1. The CDR3 runs to 19 residues. Per the germline V gene, CDR1 is LGHNA and CDR2 is YSLEER. The CDR3 nucleotides are TGCACCAGCAGCCAAGATCTCGGGACAGGGGGAATAGCTAACTATGGCTACACCTTC. Encoded protein: CTSSQDLGTGGIANYGYTF.